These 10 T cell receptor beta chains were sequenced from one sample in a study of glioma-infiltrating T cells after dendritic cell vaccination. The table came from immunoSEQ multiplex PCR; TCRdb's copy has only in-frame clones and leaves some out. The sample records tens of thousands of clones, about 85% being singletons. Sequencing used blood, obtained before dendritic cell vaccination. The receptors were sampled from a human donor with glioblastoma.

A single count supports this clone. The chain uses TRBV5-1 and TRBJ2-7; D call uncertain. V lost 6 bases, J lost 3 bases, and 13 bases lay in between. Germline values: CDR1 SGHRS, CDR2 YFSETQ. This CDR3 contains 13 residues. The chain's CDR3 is CASTPLPNYEQYF. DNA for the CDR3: TGCGCCAGCACCCCCCTACCTAACTACGAGCAGTACTTC. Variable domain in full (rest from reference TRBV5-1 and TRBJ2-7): KAGVTQTPRYLIKTRGQQVTLSCSPISGHRSVSWYQQTPGQGLQFLFEYFSETQRNKGNFPGRFSGRQFSNSRSEMNVSTLELGDSALYLCASTPLPNYEQYFGPGTRLTVT.

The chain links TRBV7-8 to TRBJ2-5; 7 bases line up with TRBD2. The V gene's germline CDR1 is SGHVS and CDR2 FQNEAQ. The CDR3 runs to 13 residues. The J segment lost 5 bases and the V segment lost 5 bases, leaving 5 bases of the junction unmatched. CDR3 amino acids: CASSTGGGETQYF. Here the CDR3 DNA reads TGTGCCAGCAGCACCGGGGGAGGGGAGACCCAGTACTTC. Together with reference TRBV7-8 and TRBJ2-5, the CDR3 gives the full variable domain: GAGVSQSPRYKVAKRGQDVALRCDPISGHVSLFWYQQALGQGPEFLTYFQNEAQLDKSGLPSDRFFAERPEGSVSTLKIQRTQQEDSAVYLCASSTGGGETQYFGPGTRLLVL.

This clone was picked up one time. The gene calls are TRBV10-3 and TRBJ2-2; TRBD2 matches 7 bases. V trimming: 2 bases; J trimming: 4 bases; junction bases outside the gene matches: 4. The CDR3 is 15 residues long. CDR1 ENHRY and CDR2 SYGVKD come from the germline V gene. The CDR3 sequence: CAISEASGTTGELFF. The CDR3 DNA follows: TGTGCCATCAGTGAGGCTAGCGGTACCACCGGGGAGCTGTTTTTT.

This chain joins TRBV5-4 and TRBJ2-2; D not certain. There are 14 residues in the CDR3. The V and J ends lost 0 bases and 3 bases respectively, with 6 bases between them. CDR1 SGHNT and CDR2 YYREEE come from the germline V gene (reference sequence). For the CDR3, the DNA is TGTGCCAGCAGCTTGGAGGAGTACACCGGGGAGCTGTTTTTT. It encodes CASSLEEYTGELFF.

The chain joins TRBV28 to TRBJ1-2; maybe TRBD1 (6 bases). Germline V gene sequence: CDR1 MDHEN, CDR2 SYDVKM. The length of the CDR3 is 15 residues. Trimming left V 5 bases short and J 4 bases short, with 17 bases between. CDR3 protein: CASSAAGTISYGYTF. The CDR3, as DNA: TGTGCCAGCAGTGCCGCCGGGACAATTAGCTATGGCTACACCTTC.

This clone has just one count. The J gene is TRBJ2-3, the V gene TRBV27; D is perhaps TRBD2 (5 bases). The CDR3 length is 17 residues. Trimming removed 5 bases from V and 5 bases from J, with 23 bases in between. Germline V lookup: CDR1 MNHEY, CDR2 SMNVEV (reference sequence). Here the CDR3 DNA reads TGTGCCAGCAGTATGAGCGATCTAGCCCAAGCGAAAGATACGCAGTATTTT. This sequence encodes CASSMSDLAQAKDTQYF.

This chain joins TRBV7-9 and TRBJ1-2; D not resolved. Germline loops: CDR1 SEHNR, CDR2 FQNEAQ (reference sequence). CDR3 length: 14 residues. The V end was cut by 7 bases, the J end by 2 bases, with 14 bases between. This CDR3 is CASTSVFLNYGYTF. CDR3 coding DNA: TGTGCCAGCACCTCGGTCTTCTTAAACTATGGCTACACCTTC. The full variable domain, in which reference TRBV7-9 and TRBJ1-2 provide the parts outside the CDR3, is DTGVSQNPRHKITKRGQNVTFRCDPISEHNRLYWYRQTLGQGPEFLTYFQNEAQLEKSRLLSDRFSAERPKGSFSTLEIQRTEQGDSAMYLCASTSVFLNYGYTFGSGTRLTVV.

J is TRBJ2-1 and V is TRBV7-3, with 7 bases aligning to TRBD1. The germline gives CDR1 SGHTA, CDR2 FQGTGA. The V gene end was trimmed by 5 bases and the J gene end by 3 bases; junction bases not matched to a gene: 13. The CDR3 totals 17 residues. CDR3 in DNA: TGTGCCAGCAGCCTACGACGACGGGGACAGTTCTACAATGAGCAGTTCTTC. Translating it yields CASSLRRRGQFYNEQFF.

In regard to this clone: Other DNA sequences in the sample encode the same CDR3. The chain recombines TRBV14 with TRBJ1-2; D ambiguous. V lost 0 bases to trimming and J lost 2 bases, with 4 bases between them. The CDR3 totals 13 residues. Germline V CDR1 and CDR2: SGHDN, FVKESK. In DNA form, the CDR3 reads TGTGCCAGCAGCCAAGACAGGAACTATGGCTACACCTTC. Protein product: CASSQDRNYGYTF. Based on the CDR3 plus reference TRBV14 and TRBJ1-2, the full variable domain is EAGVTQFPSHSVIEKGQTVTLRCDPISGHDNLYWYRRVMGKEIKFLLHFVKESKQDESGMPNNRFLAERTGGTYSTLKVQPAELEDSGVYFCASSQDRNYGYTFGSGTRLTVV.

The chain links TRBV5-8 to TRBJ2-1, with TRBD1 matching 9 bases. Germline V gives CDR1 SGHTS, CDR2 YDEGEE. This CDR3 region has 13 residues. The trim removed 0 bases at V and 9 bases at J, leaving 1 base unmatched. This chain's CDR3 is CASSLDRGREQFF. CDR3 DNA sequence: TGTGCCAGCAGCTTGGACAGGGGGCGTGAGCAGTTCTTC.